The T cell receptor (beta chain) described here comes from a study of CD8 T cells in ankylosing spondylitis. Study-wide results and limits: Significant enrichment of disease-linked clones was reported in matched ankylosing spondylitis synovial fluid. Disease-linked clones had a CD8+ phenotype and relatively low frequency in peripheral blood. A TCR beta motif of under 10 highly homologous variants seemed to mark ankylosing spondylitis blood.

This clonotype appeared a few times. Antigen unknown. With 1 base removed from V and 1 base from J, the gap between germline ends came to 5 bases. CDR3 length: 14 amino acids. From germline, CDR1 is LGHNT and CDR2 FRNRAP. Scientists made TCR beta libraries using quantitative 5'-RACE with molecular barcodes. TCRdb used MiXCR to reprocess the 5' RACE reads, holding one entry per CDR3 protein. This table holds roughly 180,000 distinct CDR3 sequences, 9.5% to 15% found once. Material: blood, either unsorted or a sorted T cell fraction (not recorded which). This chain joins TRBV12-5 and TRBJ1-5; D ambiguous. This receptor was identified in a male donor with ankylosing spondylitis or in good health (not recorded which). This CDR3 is CASGLGESNQPQHF. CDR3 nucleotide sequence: TGTGCTAGTGGTTTGGGGGAGAGCAATCAGCCCCAGCATTTT.